The clone carrying this T cell receptor (beta chain) was counted between two and nine times. Its antigen remains unknown. Mouse names are used for the genes. The read stops 1 residue short of the end of the CDR3; the missing end is completed from the germline J gene. TCRdb keeps only in-frame clones here, not all; method: immunoSEQ multiplex PCR. The table includes 5,000 or so clones, 40% to 60% detected once. Germline values: CDR1 KGHPV, CDR2 FQNQEV (reference sequence). Trimming removed 4 bases from V and 3 bases from J; junction bases left unmatched: 2. The CDR3 is 13 residues long. This entry is derived from a study of tissue T cells after allogeneic stem cell transplantation. Time point described: mouse harvest day 7 after allogeneic transplant. Mouse grafts combined 10^7 T-cell-depleted bone marrow cells with 10^6 splenic CD5+ T cells. Tissues came from B6→BALB/c major-mismatch GVHD mice at day 7 or 14.

Study-level results: Few T cell clones were shared across patients, but motif clusters showed tissue-specific shared signatures. TCR repertoires tracked anatomic similarity, regardless of disease or transplant status. In patients and mice, blood and spleen missed much of tissue repertoire.

The V and J genes are TRBV26 and TRBJ1-2, with 7 bases matching TRBD1. This TCR came from a female BALB/c mouse given C57BL/6 T cells with graft-versus-host disease after an allogeneic hematopoietic cell transplant. Source material: gut tissue. This CDR3 reads CASSPTGYSDYTF. The covered CDR3 bases are TGTGCCAGCAGTCCGACAGGGTACTCCGACTACACC.